Listed below are T cell receptor beta chains from one sample, sequenced in a study of vaccination and CD4 T cells after COVID-19. These receptors' targets are unknown. TCRdb re-called the PCR reads with MiXCR, one entry per CDR3 protein. The table records around 19,000 distinct CDR3 sequences, approximately 62% of them present only once. Input material: CD4+ T cells from blood, cultured in vitro. The receptors were sampled from a human donor who had recovered from COVID-19. The CDR3 runs from the conserved cysteine through the conserved F or W. Each record gives: V gene, J gene, CDR3 protein.

V gene: TRBV10-3
J gene: TRBJ1-1
CDR3 protein: CAISEPTGNTEAFF

V gene: TRBV11-2
J gene: TRBJ2-7
CDR3 protein: CASSSLRIAGSSYEQYF

V gene: TRBV20-1
J gene: TRBJ1-5
CDR3 protein: CSVEGLGQPQHF

V gene: TRBV7-6
J gene: TRBJ1-5
CDR3 protein: CASSPRAGGNQPQHF

V gene: TRBV5-4
J gene: TRBJ2-7
CDR3 protein: CASSLAAAGTGGYEQYF

V gene: TRBV7-2
J gene: TRBJ1-2
CDR3 protein: CASSPYSDSSGGGYTF

V gene: TRBV7-9
J gene: TRBJ1-5
CDR3 protein: CASSLVGAHQPQHF

V gene: TRBV7-6
J gene: TRBJ2-5
CDR3 protein: CASSPLTMAETQYF

V gene: TRBV24-1
J gene: TRBJ2-3
CDR3 protein: CATSPAQGERWTDTQYF

V gene: TRBV6-5
J gene: TRBJ1-1
CDR3 protein: CASSYQDTGTEAFF

V gene: TRBV7-6
J gene: TRBJ2-7
CDR3 protein: CASSTGLAGASEQYF

V gene: TRBV7-2
J gene: TRBJ2-5
CDR3 protein: CASSPNLAGASGQYF

V gene: TRBV7-8
J gene: TRBJ1-2
CDR3 protein: CASSRNRDGYTF

V gene: TRBV18
J gene: TRBJ1-1
CDR3 protein: CASSPTMGNTEAFF

V gene: TRBV30
J gene: TRBJ1-1
CDR3 protein: CAWKAENEAFF

V gene: TRBV27
J gene: TRBJ2-4
CDR3 protein: CASSLGGQQKNIQYF

V gene: TRBV20-1
J gene: TRBJ2-1
CDR3 protein: CSVTVPRGINNEQFF

V gene: TRBV6-1
J gene: TRBJ2-4
CDR3 protein: CASTLGRGIAKNIQYF

V gene: TRBV24-1
J gene: TRBJ1-2
CDR3 protein: CATSDGGKGYGYTF

V gene: TRBV20-1
J gene: TRBJ2-1
CDR3 protein: CSVIAGGPVGEQFF

V gene: TRBV7-8
J gene: TRBJ2-7
CDR3 protein: CASSSGTVREQYF

V gene: TRBV20-1
J gene: TRBJ2-7
CDR3 protein: CSAHAAGGRVEQYF

V gene: TRBV7-2
J gene: TRBJ2-5
CDR3 protein: CASWGKGRETQYF

V gene: TRBV7-3
J gene: TRBJ2-7
CDR3 protein: CAATKRDLKYEQYF

V gene: TRBV6-2/TRBV6-3
J gene: TRBJ1-1
CDR3 protein: CASSYSRGGRGTEAFF

V gene: TRBV20-1
J gene: TRBJ2-3
CDR3 protein: CSAILTATDTQYF

V gene: TRBV7-9
J gene: TRBJ2-2
CDR3 protein: CASSFSGQSNGELFF

V gene: TRBV5-4
J gene: TRBJ2-3
CDR3 protein: CASSLEAGGTYTQYF

V gene: TRBV2
J gene: TRBJ2-1
CDR3 protein: CASSEWDEQFF

V gene: TRBV7-2
J gene: TRBJ1-1
CDR3 protein: CASSLVGGGGAFF

V gene: TRBV6-2/TRBV6-3
J gene: TRBJ1-5
CDR3 protein: CASSYSEGIGNQPQHF

V gene: TRBV5-1
J gene: TRBJ1-2
CDR3 protein: CASSLATSNYGYTF

V gene: TRBV28
J gene: TRBJ2-4
CDR3 protein: CASSYREGAKNILYF

V gene: TRBV7-9
J gene: TRBJ2-7
CDR3 protein: CASSPPGMIHEQYF

V gene: TRBV7-8
J gene: TRBJ2-1
CDR3 protein: CASSLRPGTADEQFF

V gene: TRBV5-1
J gene: TRBJ2-7
CDR3 protein: CASSLPGVSYEQYF

V gene: TRBV19
J gene: TRBJ1-5
CDR3 protein: CASTGGSWNQPQHF

V gene: TRBV10-3
J gene: TRBJ1-3
CDR3 protein: CAISDLGNTIYF

V gene: TRBV12-3/TRBV12-4
J gene: TRBJ1-5
CDR3 protein: CASSLGVRGPRQPQHF

V gene: TRBV24-1
J gene: TRBJ2-5
CDR3 protein: CATSEEETQYF

V gene: TRBV27
J gene: TRBJ1-6
CDR3 protein: CASSLGARGRYSPLHF

V gene: TRBV27
J gene: TRBJ2-1
CDR3 protein: CASSDPGSWAGGLSYNEQFF

V gene: TRBV6-2/TRBV6-3
J gene: TRBJ2-5
CDR3 protein: CASSRLRETQYF

V gene: TRBV2
J gene: TRBJ1-6
CDR3 protein: CASSVGGSRNSPLHF

V gene: TRBV7-2
J gene: TRBJ2-7
CDR3 protein: CASSVDLGDGAYEQYF

V gene: TRBV15
J gene: TRBJ1-4
CDR3 protein: CATRHETYEKLFF

V gene: TRBV15
J gene: TRBJ2-3
CDR3 protein: CATSTHGDTQYF

V gene: TRBV27
J gene: TRBJ1-1
CDR3 protein: CASRQGEGWTEAFF

V gene: TRBV12-3/TRBV12-4
J gene: TRBJ1-5
CDR3 protein: CASSLQEDQPQHF

V gene: TRBV2
J gene: TRBJ2-2
CDR3 protein: CATGASNTGELFF

V gene: TRBV11-2
J gene: TRBJ1-3
CDR3 protein: CASNEGAGGNTIYF

V gene: TRBV20-1
J gene: TRBJ2-7
CDR3 protein: CSATTGDSLYEQYF

V gene: TRBV27
J gene: TRBJ2-5
CDR3 protein: CASSLSKTGGIGETQYF